This T cell receptor beta chain was captured by sequencing in a study of response to subunit inactivated influenza vaccine. V lost 0 bases, J lost 4 bases, and 7 bases lay in between. The CDR3 has 13 amino acids. Germline CDR1 GTSNPN, CDR2 SVGIG (reference sequence). Note on this clonotype: Its antigen is currently unknown.

TCRdb used MiXCR to reprocess the RT-PCR reads, holding one entry per CDR3 protein. The sample carries 650,000 to 700,000 distinct CDR3 sequences, around 14% recorded once. Study outcomes and limitations: After each seasonal influenza vaccination, few new T cells are recruited, the authors suggested.

The chain is built from TRBV30 and TRBJ1-5; D is unresolved. The clonotype comes from a man in his fifties or sixties who received an inactivated influenza vaccine. The sequences come from PBMCs from blood, collected 11 to 12 days after vaccination. The CDR3 region has the DNA TGTGCCTGGAGTGTAGGGCATAATCAGCCCCAGCATTTT. Translation gives CAWSVGHNQPQHF.